A single sample is the source of the 20 T cell receptor beta chains below, sequenced in a study of cytotoxic CD8 clonotypes in ibrutinib-treated CLL. Only in-frame clones appear in the TCRdb table, and some are missing; sequencing was by immunoSEQ multiplex PCR. The data contain around 25,000 clones, roughly 69% of them seen just once; the ten biggest clones take up approximately 50%. Sequences were derived from PBMCs, sampled at disease progression, from a patient treated with ibrutinib. These receptors were obtained from a human donor with chronic lymphocytic leukemia.

The gene calls are TRBV27 and TRBJ1-2; D gene uncertain. Germline CDR1 and CDR2: MNHEY and SMNVEV (reference sequence). CDR3 size: 13 residues. The V end was cut by 2 bases, the J end by 8 bases, with 12 bases between. The CDR3 is CASSLREVGGYTF. The CDR3 DNA follows: TGTGCCAGCAGTTTAAGGGAAGTAGGGGGCTACACCTTC.

The rearrangement joins TRBV5-1 to TRBJ1-1; D remains ambiguous. This CDR3 region has 13 residues. Germline loops: CDR1 SGHRS, CDR2 YFSETQ. V was cut by 0 bases and J by 4 bases, with 7 bases left in between. This chain's CDR3 is CASSLGPGTEAFF. DNA for the CDR3: TGCGCCAGCAGCTTGGGCCCGGGCACTGAAGCTTTCTTT.

The rearrangement links TRBV27 to TRBJ2-7; TRBD2 matches at 7 bases. After removal of 4 bases from V and 4 bases from J, the junction contained 10 bases not matched to a gene. The CDR3 is 15 residues long. The V gene's germline CDR1 is MNHEY and CDR2 SMNVEV (reference sequence). The CDR3 DNA reads TGTGCCAGCAGTTCCTCCGGGCTAGCGGAGTACGAGCAGTACTTC. It translates to CASSSSGLAEYEQYF.

The gene calls are TRBV28 and TRBJ2-7; 8 nucleotides align to TRBD1. The CDR3 extends over 14 amino acids. The V gene end was trimmed by 8 bases and the J gene end by 3 bases; junction bases not matched to a gene: 9. Germline-derived CDR1 and CDR2 are MDHEN and SYDVKM. The CDR3 nucleotides read TGTGCCAGCCACCCGACAGGGGACCGCTACGAGCAGTACTTC. Amino acid sequence: CASHPTGDRYEQYF. The full variable domain, completed using reference TRBV28 and TRBJ2-7, is DVKVTQSSRYLVKRTGEKVFLECVQDMDHENMFWYRQDPGLGLRLIYFSYDVKMKEKGDIPEGYSVSREKKERFSLILESASTNQTSMYLCASHPTGDRYEQYFGPGTRLTVT.

The chain uses TRBV11-1 and TRBJ2-3, with 8 nucleotides matching TRBD2. The CDR3 extends over 15 amino acids. The junction had 7 bases not matched to a gene; V was cut back by 3 bases and J by 5 bases. Germline values: CDR1 SGHAT, CDR2 FQDESV (reference sequence). The CDR3 region has the DNA TGTGCCAGCAGCTTCAGCGGGGGCCCCGGAGATACGCAGTATTTT. Protein: CASSFSGGPGDTQYF.

This chain connects TRBV27 to TRBJ1-6; D not certain. Germline values: CDR1 MNHEY, CDR2 SMNVEV (reference sequence). This CDR3 region has 12 residues. The V gene lost 1 base and the J gene lost 10 bases, with 5 bases spanning the gap. The CDR3 sequence: CASSLFNSPLHF. Written as DNA, the CDR3 is TGTGCCAGCAGTTTATTCAACTCACCCCTCCACTTT.

The chain employs TRBV27 and TRBJ2-5; 7 bases are a match to TRBD1. From germline, CDR1 is MNHEY and CDR2 SMNVEV (reference sequence). This CDR3 has 19 residues. Trimming at V came to 5 bases and at J to 5 bases, leaving 23 bases not matched to a gene. The CDR3 DNA sequence: TGTGCCAGCAGTAACCTTCATCCACGTTCCCTCGGGACAGTGGAGACCCAGTACTTC. The encoded protein is CASSNLHPRSLGTVETQYF.

The rearrangement uses TRBV9 and TRBJ2-7, with D possibly being TRBD2 (6 bases). The CDR3 contains 16 residues. Per germline, CDR1 SGDLS and CDR2 YYNGEE. Trimming removed 4 bases at V and 0 bases at J, with 17 bases between. CDR3 nucleotides: TGTGCCAGCAGCTTGGAGGGAAAGAAGTTCTCCTACGAGCAGTACTTC. Translating gives CASSLEGKKFSYEQYF.

This chain links TRBV29-1 with TRBJ2-6; TRBD2 agrees at 7 bases. Germline assignment: CDR1 SQVTM and CDR2 ANQGSEA. After removal of 1 base from V and 0 bases from J, the junction contained 3 bases not matched to a gene. This CDR3 has 16 residues. The CDR3 sequence: CSVEGEGSSGANVLTF. The CDR3 nucleotides read TGCAGCGTTGAAGGGGAGGGTAGCTCTGGGGCCAACGTCCTGACTTTC.

This chain connects TRBV5-6 to TRBJ1-2, with D unclear. V lost 0 bases and J lost 4, with 4 bases in between. Germline CDR1 SGHDT, CDR2 YYEEEE. CDR3 length: 12 residues. In DNA form, the CDR3 reads TGTGCCAGCAGCTTGGACAGCTATGGCTACACCTTC. As protein: CASSLDSYGYTF.

The chain joins TRBV27 to TRBJ2-5; no reliable D call. This CDR3 is built from 12 residues. V was shortened by 5 bases and J by 5 bases, with 9 bases between the two germline ends. Germline V gene data show CDR1 as MNHEY and CDR2 as SMNVEV (reference sequence). Here the CDR3 reads CASSPGRETQYF. As DNA, the CDR3 is TGTGCCAGCAGTCCCGGGCGGGAGACCCAGTACTTC.

The chain has TRBV5-1 and TRBJ2-5; 10 positions match TRBD2. The CDR3 is 17 amino acids. J gave up 1 base and V 0 bases, and 6 bases lay outside the gene matches. Per the germline V gene, CDR1 is SGHRS and CDR2 is YFSETQ. CDR3 in DNA: TGCGCCAGCAGCTTGGGTTGGCTAGCGGGGGTCCAAGAGACCCAGTACTTC. It is translated as CASSLGWLAGVQETQYF. Using reference TRBV5-1 and TRBJ2-5 for the parts outside the CDR3, the full variable domain is KAGVTQTPRYLIKTRGQQVTLSCSPISGHRSVSWYQQTPGQGLQFLFEYFSETQRNKGNFPGRFSGRQFSNSRSEMNVSTLELGDSALYLCASSLGWLAGVQETQYFGPGTRLLVL.

The chain links TRBV10-2 to TRBJ2-1; the D gene could be TRBD1 or TRBD2 (5 bases each). Looked up from germline, CDR1 is WSHSY and CDR2 is SAAADI. Trimming shortened V by 3 bases and J by 8 bases, and 20 bases separated the two germline ends. This CDR3 region has 16 residues. This CDR3 reads CASSEGLGPCGDEQFF. As DNA, the CDR3 is TGCGCCAGCAGTGAAGGTCTGGGACCGTGTGGGGATGAGCAGTTCTTC.

This chain links TRBV19 with TRBJ2-1; possibly TRBD2 for D (5 bases). The length of the CDR3 is 15 residues. Per germline, CDR1 LNHDA and CDR2 SQIVND (reference sequence). V gave up 9 bases and J gave up 2 bases, with 17 bases separating them. CDR3: CASLREGGTYNEQFF. CDR3 nucleotide sequence: TGTGCCAGCCTCAGAGAAGGAGGCACCTACAATGAGCAGTTCTTC.

The chain combines TRBV5-1 with TRBJ1-1; 8 positions agree with TRBD1. The CDR3 has 14 residues. The J segment lost 3 bases and the V segment lost 4 bases, leaving 5 bases of the junction unmatched. CDR1 and CDR2 from the germline V gene are SGHRS and YFSETQ. This chain's CDR3 is CASSLTGVDTEAFF. The CDR3 DNA is TGCGCCAGCAGCCTGACAGGGGTCGACACTGAAGCTTTCTTT. Complete variable domain (other parts from reference TRBV5-1 and TRBJ1-1): KAGVTQTPRYLIKTRGQQVTLSCSPISGHRSVSWYQQTPGQGLQFLFEYFSETQRNKGNFPGRFSGRQFSNSRSEMNVSTLELGDSALYLCASSLTGVDTEAFFGQGTRLTVV.

The chain is built from TRBV6-5 and TRBJ2-5; tentative D call: TRBD1 (6 bases). Germline values: CDR1 MNHEY, CDR2 SVGAGI. The germline V and J ends were trimmed by 2 bases and 3 bases, with 10 bases remaining between them. The CDR3 is 14 amino acids. The CDR3 reads CASSYNSGEETQYF. In nucleotides, the CDR3 is TGTGCCAGCAGTTACAACTCAGGGGAAGAGACCCAGTACTTC.

A word on this clone: Germline is not matched at one junction end, which may reflect a read error. V gene TRBV5-1 combines with J gene TRBJ1-1, with D maybe TRBD1 (5 bases). Germline lookup yields CDR1 SGHRS and CDR2 YFSETQ. This CDR3 is 13 amino acids long. CDR3 coding DNA: TGTGCCAGCAACAAGGTCAGGGACACTGAAGCTTTCTTT. Translation: CASNKVRDTEAFF.

This clone was picked up one time. This chain links TRBV11-2 with TRBJ2-7; tentative D call: TRBD2 (6 bases). This CDR3 spans 14 amino acids. Trimming took off 4 bases at V and 4 bases at J, with 14 bases between the two ends. Germline values: CDR1 SGHAT, CDR2 FQNNGV. The CDR3 DNA reads TGTGCCAGCAGCTCATCCGAAGGGAGGTACGAGCAGTACTTC. Its translation is CASSSSEGRYEQYF. The full variable domain, in which reference TRBV11-2 and TRBJ2-7 provide the parts outside the CDR3, is EAGVAQSPRYKIIEKRQSVAFWCNPISGHATLYWYQQILGQGPKLLIQFQNNGVVDDSQLPKDRFSAERLKGVDSTLKIQPAKLEDSAVYLCASSSSEGRYEQYFGPGTRLTVT.

This chain connects TRBV16 to TRBJ2-7; D could derive from TRBD1 or TRBD2 (5 bases each). With 4 bases removed from V and 1 base from J, the gap between germline ends came to 11 bases. The CDR3 sequence is 14 residues long. Germline assignment: CDR1 KGHSY and CDR2 FQNENV. This CDR3 reads CASSPPGRSYEQYF. CDR3 nucleotides: TGTGCCAGCAGCCCCCCGGGGCGGTCCTACGAGCAGTACTTC.

The rearrangement links TRBV10-2 to TRBJ2-7; D gene unclear. Germline-derived CDR1 and CDR2 are WSHSY and SAAADI. This CDR3 contains 11 residues. V gave up 8 bases and J gave up 4 bases, with 9 bases separating them. The CDR3 DNA follows: TGCGCCAGCGCGGAAAGTTACGAGCAGTACTTC. Translation: CASAESYEQYF.